The clone carrying this TCR beta chain was seen only a few times. V lost 7 bases to trimming and J lost 4 bases; unmatched junction nucleotides: 6. This CDR3 comprises 14 residues. The germline CDR1 and CDR2 sequences are MNHNS and SASEGT. Each CDR3 protein gets one entry after TCRdb re-called the RT-PCR reads with MiXCR. The sample lists about 680,000 distinct CDR3 sequences; 14% were seen once. The V call is TRBV6-1, the J call TRBJ2-7; 11 positions match TRBD1. The clonotype was recovered from a female donor in good health, serving as a healthy control. The sample was memory CD4+ T cells from blood. The CDR3 DNA follows: TGTGCCAGCATTAGGACAGGGGGCATGTACGAGCAGTACTTC. Translating gives CASIRTGGMYEQYF.